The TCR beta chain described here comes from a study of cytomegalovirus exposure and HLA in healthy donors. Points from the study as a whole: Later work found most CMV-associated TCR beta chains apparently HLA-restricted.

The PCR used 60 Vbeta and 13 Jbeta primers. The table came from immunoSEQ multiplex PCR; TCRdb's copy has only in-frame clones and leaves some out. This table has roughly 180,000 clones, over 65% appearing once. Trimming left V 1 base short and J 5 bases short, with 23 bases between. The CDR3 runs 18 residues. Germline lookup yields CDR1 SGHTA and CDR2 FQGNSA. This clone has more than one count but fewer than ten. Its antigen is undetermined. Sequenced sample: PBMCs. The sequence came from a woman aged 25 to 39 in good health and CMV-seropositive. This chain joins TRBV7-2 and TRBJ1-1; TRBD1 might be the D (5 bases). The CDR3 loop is CASSLDPGFGVGGTEAFF. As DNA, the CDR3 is TGTGCCAGCAGCTTAGACCCAGGTTTTGGGGTCGGGGGGACTGAAGCTTTCTTT.